Listed below are T cell receptor beta chains from one sample, sequenced in a study of human T cells and chemical hapten exposure. Each CDR3 protein gets one entry after TCRdb re-called the RACE reads with MiXCR. The sample comprises about 130,000 distinct CDR3 sequences, 9% to 10% of which are singletons, and 1.5% to 2% rests with the top ten. Sequenced sample: whole blood. The receptors derive from a male donor in good health. Some clones in this sample may be carry-over from other donors' samples. The CDR3 runs from the conserved cysteine through the conserved F or W. D genes are given only for firm matches. The size of a clone is reported for some rows only, either as once, few or many, or as a class for expanded clones.

j_call,clone_size,d_call,v_call,cdr3_aa,cdr3_nt
TRBJ2-1,NA,NA,TRBV5-4,CASTSLKGTSDPPGYNEQFF,TGTGCCAGCACTTCACTCAAAGGGACGAGCGACCCCCCGGGCTACAATGAGCAGTTCTTC
TRBJ1-1,many,TRBD1,TRBV7-2,CASSRDRDRGSEAFF,TGTGCCAGCAGCCGAGACCGGGACAGGGGATCTGAAGCTTTCTTT
TRBJ1-4,few,NA,TRBV7-9,CASSSPPPQGPTNEKLFF,TGTGCCAGCAGCTCACCACCCCCACAGGGACCAACTAATGAAAAACTGTTTTTT
TRBJ2-3,few,TRBD1,TRBV7-3,CASSDTGGHTDTQYF,TGTGCCAGCAGCGATACAGGGGGCCACACAGATACGCAGTATTTT
TRBJ2-2,many,NA,TRBV27,CASSSAAGELFF,TGTGCCAGCAGTTCAGCCGCCGGGGAGCTGTTTTTT
TRBJ2-7,NA,NA,TRBV3-1,CASSLGGSVSYEQYF,TGTGCCAGCAGCCTGGGAGGCAGCGTCTCCTACGAGCAGTACTTC
TRBJ2-7,few,NA,TRBV2,CASSPRNGGYEQYF,TGTGCCAGCAGTCCGCGGAACGGAGGCTACGAGCAGTACTTC
TRBJ1-6,NA,NA,TRBV5-1,CASSLGLDSPLHF,TGCGCCAGCAGCTTGGGGTTGGATTCACCCCTCCACTTT
TRBJ2-1,few,NA,TRBV5-4,CASRPTSDSYNEQFF,TGTGCCAGCAGGCCGACTAGTGACTCCTACAATGAGCAGTTCTTC
TRBJ1-4,few,NA,TRBV9,CASSPGTATNEKLFF,TGTGCCAGCAGCCCCGGGACCGCAACTAATGAAAAACTGTTTTTT
TRBJ2-1,NA,NA,TRBV7-9,CASSLADAGEGSYNEQFF,TGTGCCAGCAGCTTAGCGGACGCAGGGGAAGGCTCCTACAATGAGCAGTTCTTC
TRBJ2-5,NA,TRBD1,TRBV4-3,CASSLTRQGAQETQYF,TGCGCCAGCAGCCTTACGAGACAGGGGGCCCAAGAGACCCAGTACTTC
TRBJ2-1,NA,NA,TRBV29-1,CSIGTFGDEQFF,TGCAGCATCGGGACCTTTGGAGATGAGCAGTTCTTC
TRBJ1-6,many,NA,TRBV5-1,CASSLGTDSPLHF,TGCGCCAGCAGCTTGGGGACGGATTCACCCCTCCACTTT
TRBJ2-3,many,NA,TRBV5-1,CASRTGGEADTQYF,TGCGCCAGCAGAACTGGCGGGGAGGCAGATACGCAGTATTTT
TRBJ2-3,NA,NA,TRBV4-3,CASSQDVNSNTDTQYF,TGCGCCAGCAGCCAAGATGTGAACTCCAACACAGATACGCAGTATTTT
TRBJ2-1,few,NA,TRBV12-3/TRBV12-4,CASRIDGLLDSSINNEQFF,TGTGCCAGCAGAATAGACGGCCTACTGGACTCGTCAATCAACAATGAGCAGTTCTTC
TRBJ2-3,many,TRBD1,TRBV7-9,CASRPRGSTDTQYF,TGTGCCAGCAGGCCCAGGGGGTCCACAGATACGCAGTATTTT
TRBJ1-4,many,NA,TRBV18,CASSPQGGSNEKLFF,TGTGCCAGCTCACCACAGGGAGGCTCTAATGAAAAACTGTTTTTT
TRBJ2-7,many,TRBD1,TRBV7-2,CASSFDRGQGASYEQYF,TGTGCCAGCAGCTTCGATCGGGGACAGGGGGCGTCCTACGAGCAGTACTTC
TRBJ2-2,NA,NA,TRBV27,CASSFNSEGTGELFF,TGTGCCAGCAGTTTCAATAGCGAGGGCACCGGGGAGCTGTTTTTT
TRBJ1-4,NA,NA,TRBV7-9,CASSPLAAGITNEKLFF,TGTGCCAGCAGCCCCCTCGCTGCAGGGATCACTAATGAAAAACTGTTTTTT
TRBJ2-1,NA,TRBD2,TRBV27,CASSLGTIAEQFF,TGTGCCAGCAGTCTGGGGACTATAGCTGAGCAGTTCTTC
TRBJ1-6,few,TRBD1,TRBV5-5,CASSLRDREVSPLHF,TGTGCCAGCAGCCTCCGGGACAGGGAAGTTTCACCCCTCCACTTT
TRBJ2-7,NA,TRBD1,TRBV27,CASFHRTGLSYEQYF,TGTGCCAGCTTCCACCGGACAGGCCTCTCCTACGAGCAGTACTTC
TRBJ1-2,many,NA,TRBV4-1,CASSQVRSTYGYTF,TGCGCCAGCAGCCAGGTCAGATCTACCTATGGCTACACCTTC
TRBJ1-2,few,NA,TRBV12-3/TRBV12-4,CASSLGLTGSGYTF,TGTGCCAGCAGTTTGGGCCTCACCGGGTCTGGCTACACCTTC
TRBJ2-1,many,TRBD2,TRBV3-1,CASSQGPSGITNEQFF,TGTGCCAGCAGCCAGGGACCTAGCGGGATCACCAATGAGCAGTTCTTC
TRBJ1-2,NA,TRBD1,TRBV7-9,CASSRGQANYGYTF,TGTGCCAGCAGCCGTGGACAGGCTAACTATGGCTACACCTTC
TRBJ1-1,NA,NA,TRBV19,CASSISRGLAEAFF,TGTGCCAGTAGTATAAGCAGGGGTCTCGCTGAAGCTTTCTTT
TRBJ2-7,NA,NA,TRBV20-1,CSARPGMDYEQYF,TGCAGTGCTAGACCAGGGATGGACTACGAGCAGTACTTC
TRBJ2-7,once,NA,TRBV20-1,CSAREGGTTSYEQYF,TGCAGTGCTAGAGAAGGCGGGACGACCTCCTACGAGCAGTACTTC
TRBJ2-1,NA,NA,TRBV7-2,CASGIPRNEQFF,TGTGCCAGCGGGATACCCCGCAATGAGCAGTTCTTC
TRBJ1-4,many,NA,TRBV4-2,CASSQAPKATNEKLFF,TGTGCCAGCAGCCAAGCTCCCAAAGCAACTAATGAAAAACTGTTTTTT
TRBJ2-7,many,TRBD1,TRBV4-3,CASSRGTGESYEQYF,TGCGCCAGCAGCCGAGGGACAGGGGAATCCTACGAGCAGTACTTC
TRBJ2-7,few,NA,TRBV5-5,CASSTHRDEQYF,TGTGCCAGCAGTACTCACAGAGACGAGCAGTACTTC
TRBJ2-3,few,TRBD2,TRBV4-2,CASSSRAGGPDTDTQYF,TGTGCCAGCAGCTCCCGAGCGGGAGGGCCGGACACAGATACGCAGTATTTT